The present TCR beta chain was sequenced within a study of cytomegalovirus exposure and HLA in healthy donors. For the study at large: Most genotyped donors, approximately 81% of fewer than 400, had Caucasian-associated genetic ancestry. Study results and limitations: The authors later found most CMV-associated TCR beta chains appeared HLA-restricted. Available immune exposure information covered CMV serostatus only.

60 Vbeta and 13 Jbeta primers were used in PCR. Assay: immunoSEQ multiplex PCR; the TCRdb copy retains only in-frame clones and omits some. Listed are about 100,000 clones; about 0.58% falls within the top ten. Remarks on this clone: The antigen is undetermined.

The CDR3 has 14 amino acids. V lost 2 bases and J 4 bases, leaving 11 bases between the germline ends. Germline CDR1 reads SGHTA; CDR2 reads FQGTGA. This receptor was taken from a man aged 50 or older in good health and CMV-seronegative. The sample taken for sequencing was PBMCs. The chain links TRBV7-3 to TRBJ1-1, with TRBD1 as a possible D gene (5 bases). CDR3 loop: CASSLSGGGTEAFF. The DNA for the CDR3 is TGTGCCAGCAGCTTATCGGGGGGAGGCACTGAAGCTTTCTTT.